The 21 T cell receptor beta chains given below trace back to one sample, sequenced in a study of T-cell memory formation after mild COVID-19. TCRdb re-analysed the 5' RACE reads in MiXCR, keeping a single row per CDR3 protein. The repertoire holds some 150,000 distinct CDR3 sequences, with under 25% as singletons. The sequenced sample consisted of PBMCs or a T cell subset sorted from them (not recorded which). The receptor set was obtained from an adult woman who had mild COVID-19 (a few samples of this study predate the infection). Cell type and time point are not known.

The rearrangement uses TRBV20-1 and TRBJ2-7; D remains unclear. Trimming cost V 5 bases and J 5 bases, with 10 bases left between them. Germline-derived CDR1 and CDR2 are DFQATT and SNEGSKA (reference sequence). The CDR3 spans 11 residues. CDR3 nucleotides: TGCAGTGCTGTTACGCTTCACGAGCAGTACTTC. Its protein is CSAVTLHEQYF.

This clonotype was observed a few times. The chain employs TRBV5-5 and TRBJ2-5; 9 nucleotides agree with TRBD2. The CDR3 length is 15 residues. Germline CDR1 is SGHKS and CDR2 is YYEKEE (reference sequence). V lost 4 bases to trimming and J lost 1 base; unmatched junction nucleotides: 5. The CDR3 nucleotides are TGTGCCAGCAGCCAACCAGCGGGGGGCCAAGAGACCCAGTACTTC. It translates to CASSQPAGGQETQYF.

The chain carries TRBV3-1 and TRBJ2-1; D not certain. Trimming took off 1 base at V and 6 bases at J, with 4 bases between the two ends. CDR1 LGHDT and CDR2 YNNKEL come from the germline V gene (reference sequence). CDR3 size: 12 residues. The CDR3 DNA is TGTGCCAGCAGCCAAGTTTTCAATGAGCAGTTCTTC. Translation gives CASSQVFNEQFF.

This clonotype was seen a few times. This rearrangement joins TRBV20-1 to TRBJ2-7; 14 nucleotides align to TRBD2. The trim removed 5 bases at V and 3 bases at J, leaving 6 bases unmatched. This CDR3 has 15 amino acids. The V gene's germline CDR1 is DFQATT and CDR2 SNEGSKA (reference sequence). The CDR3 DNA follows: TGCAGTGCTGGGGGACTAGCGGGAGTTATCTACGAGCAGTACTTC. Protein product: CSAGGLAGVIYEQYF.

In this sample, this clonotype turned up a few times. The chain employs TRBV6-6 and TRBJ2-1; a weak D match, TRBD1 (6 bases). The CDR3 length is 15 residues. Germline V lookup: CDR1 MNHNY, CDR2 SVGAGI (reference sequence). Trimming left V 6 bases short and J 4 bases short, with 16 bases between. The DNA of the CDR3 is TGTGCCAGCAGGGGGAATGGACAGAATTACAATGAGCAGTTCTTC. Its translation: CASRGNGQNYNEQFF.

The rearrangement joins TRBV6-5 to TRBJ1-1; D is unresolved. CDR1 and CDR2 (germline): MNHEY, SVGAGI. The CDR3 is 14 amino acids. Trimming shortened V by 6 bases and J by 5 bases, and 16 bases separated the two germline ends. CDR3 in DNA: TGTGCCAGCAGCTACGGAGTCAGTACTACTGAAGCTTTCTTT. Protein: CASSYGVSTTEAFF.

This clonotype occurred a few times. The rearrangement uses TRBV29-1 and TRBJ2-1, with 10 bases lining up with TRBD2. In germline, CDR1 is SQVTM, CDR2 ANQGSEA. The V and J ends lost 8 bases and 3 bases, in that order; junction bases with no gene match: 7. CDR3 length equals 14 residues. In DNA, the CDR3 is TGCAGCATTAGCGGGAGGAATCACTACAATGAGCAGTTCTTC. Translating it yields CSISGRNHYNEQFF.

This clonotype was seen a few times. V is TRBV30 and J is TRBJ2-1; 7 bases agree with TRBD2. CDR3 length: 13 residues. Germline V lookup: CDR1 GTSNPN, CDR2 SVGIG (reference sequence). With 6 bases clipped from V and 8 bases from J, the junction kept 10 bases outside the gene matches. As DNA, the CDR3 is TGTGCCTGTATTGGCGGGAGTCCGCATGAGCAGTTCTTC. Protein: CACIGGSPHEQFF.

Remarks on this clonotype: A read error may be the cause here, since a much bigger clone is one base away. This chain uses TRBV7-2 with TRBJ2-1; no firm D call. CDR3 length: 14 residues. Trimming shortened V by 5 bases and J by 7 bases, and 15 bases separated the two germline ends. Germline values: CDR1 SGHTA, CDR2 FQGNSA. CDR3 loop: CASSPWTSGNEQFF. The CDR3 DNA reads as TGTGCCAGCAGCCCGTGGACGTCGGGTAATGAGCAGTTCTTC.

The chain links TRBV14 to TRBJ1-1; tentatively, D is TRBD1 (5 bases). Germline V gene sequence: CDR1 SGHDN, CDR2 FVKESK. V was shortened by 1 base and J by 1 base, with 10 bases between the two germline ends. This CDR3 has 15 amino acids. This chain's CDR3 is CASSQVQGRNTEAFF. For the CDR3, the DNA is TGTGCCAGCAGCCAAGTTCAGGGTAGGAACACTGAAGCTTTCTTT.

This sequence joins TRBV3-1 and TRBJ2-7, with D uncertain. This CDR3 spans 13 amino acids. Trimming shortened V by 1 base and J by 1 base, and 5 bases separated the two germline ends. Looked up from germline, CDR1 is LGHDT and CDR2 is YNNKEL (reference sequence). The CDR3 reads CASSQAPSYEQYF. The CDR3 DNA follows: TGTGCCAGCAGCCAAGCGCCTTCCTACGAGCAGTACTTC.

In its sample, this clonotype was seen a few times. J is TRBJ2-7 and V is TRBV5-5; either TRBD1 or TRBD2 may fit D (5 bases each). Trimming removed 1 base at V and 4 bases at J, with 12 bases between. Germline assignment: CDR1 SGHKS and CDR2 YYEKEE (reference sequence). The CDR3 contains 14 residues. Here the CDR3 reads CASSLWQGAYEQYF. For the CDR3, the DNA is TGTGCCAGCAGCTTGTGGCAGGGAGCGTACGAGCAGTACTTC. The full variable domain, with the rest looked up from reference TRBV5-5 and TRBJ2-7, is DAGVTQSPTHLIKTRGQQVTLRCSPISGHKSVSWYQQVLGQGPQFIFQYYEKEERGRGNFPDRFSARQFPNYSSELNVNALLLGDSALYLCASSLWQGAYEQYFGPGTRLTVT.

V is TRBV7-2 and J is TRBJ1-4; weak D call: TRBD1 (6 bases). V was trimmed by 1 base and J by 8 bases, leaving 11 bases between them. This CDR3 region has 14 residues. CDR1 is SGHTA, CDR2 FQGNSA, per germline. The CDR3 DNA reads TGTGCCAGCAGCTTAGTCCGGGGGCACGAAAAACTGTTTTTT. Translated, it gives CASSLVRGHEKLFF.

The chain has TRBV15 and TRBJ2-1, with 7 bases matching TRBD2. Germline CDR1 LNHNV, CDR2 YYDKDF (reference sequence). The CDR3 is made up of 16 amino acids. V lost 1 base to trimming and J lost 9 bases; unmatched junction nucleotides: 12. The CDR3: CATSRVSGTTPREQFF. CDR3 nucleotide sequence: TGTGCCACCAGCAGAGTTTCCGGGACTACCCCACGTGAGCAGTTCTTC.

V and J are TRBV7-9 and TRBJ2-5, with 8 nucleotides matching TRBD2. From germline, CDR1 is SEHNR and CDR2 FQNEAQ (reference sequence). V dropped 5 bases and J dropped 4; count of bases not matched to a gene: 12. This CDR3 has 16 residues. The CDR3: CASSPQTGGRVETQYF. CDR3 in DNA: TGTGCCAGCAGCCCACAGACGGGAGGGAGAGTAGAGACCCAGTACTTC.

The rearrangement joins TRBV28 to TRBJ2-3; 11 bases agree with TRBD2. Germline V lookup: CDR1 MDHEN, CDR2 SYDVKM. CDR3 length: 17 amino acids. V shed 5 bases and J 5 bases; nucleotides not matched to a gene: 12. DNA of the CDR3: TGTGCCAGCAGTACCCTTAATAGCGGGAGGGCCAGAGATACGCAGTATTTT. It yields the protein CASSTLNSGRARDTQYF.

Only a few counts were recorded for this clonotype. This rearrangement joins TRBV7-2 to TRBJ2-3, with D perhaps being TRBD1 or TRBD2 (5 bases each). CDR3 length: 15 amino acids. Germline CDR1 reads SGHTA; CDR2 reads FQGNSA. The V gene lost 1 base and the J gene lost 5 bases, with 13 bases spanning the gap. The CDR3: CASSLGQTEGDTQYF. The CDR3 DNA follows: TGTGCCAGCAGCTTAGGACAGACCGAGGGAGATACGCAGTATTTT. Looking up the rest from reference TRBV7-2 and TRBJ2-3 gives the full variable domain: GAGVSQSPSNKVTEKGKDVELRCDPISGHTALYWYRQSLGQGLEFLIYFQGNSAPDKSGLPSDRFSAERTGGSVSTLTIQRTQQEDSAVYLCASSLGQTEGDTQYFGPGTRLTVL.

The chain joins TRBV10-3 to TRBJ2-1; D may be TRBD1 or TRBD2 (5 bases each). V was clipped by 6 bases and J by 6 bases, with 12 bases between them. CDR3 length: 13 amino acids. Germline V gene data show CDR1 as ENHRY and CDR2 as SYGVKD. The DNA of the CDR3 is TGTGCCATCAGAGGCGACAGCGGCAATGAGCAGTTCTTC. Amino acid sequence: CAIRGDSGNEQFF.

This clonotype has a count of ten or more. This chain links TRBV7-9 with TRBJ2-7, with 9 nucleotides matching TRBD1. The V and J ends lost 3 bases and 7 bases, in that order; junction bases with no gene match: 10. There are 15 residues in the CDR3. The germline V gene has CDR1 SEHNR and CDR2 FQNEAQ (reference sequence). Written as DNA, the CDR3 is TGTGCCAGCAGCTTGTCCCGGACAGGGGCTCAGGAGCAGTACTTC. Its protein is CASSLSRTGAQEQYF.

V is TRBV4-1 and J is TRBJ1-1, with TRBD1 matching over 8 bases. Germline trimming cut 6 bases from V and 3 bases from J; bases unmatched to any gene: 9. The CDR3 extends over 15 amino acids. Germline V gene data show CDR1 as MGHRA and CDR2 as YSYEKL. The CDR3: CASRPGGAVDTEAFF. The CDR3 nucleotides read TGCGCCAGCAGACCAGGGGGCGCGGTGGACACTGAAGCTTTCTTT.

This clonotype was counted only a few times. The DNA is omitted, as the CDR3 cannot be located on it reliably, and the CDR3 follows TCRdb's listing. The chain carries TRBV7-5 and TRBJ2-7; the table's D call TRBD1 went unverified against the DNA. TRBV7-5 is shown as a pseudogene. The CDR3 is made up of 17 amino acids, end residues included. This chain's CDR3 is CISVPEAPPGPPYEQYF.